The clone carrying this T cell receptor beta chain was observed many times. The sample's time point: patch test 1, 2 weeks after DPC sensitization. Treatment denoted: therapeutic diphenylcyclopropenone sensitization with weekly scalp DPC. The data were taken from a study of human T cells and chemical hapten exposure. For the study at large: Patch tests delivered 0.01% DPC to the upper back and were evaluated at 6 days. Cases of alopecia areata, totalis or universalis occurred in a predominantly female patient group. Per-sample variation in TCR yield stemmed mainly from small pooled library volume differences.

MiXCR, run by TCRdb on the RACE reads, gives a single entry per CDR3 protein. The repertoire has around 380,000 distinct CDR3 sequences, roughly 4.8% of them found once; the top ten carry about 2.2%. The source of this sequence is a woman aged 45-65 years with alopecia areata. Some clones in this sample may be carry-over from other donors' samples. Sample: whole blood, taken in connection with sensitization to the hapten diphenylcyclopropenone (DPC).

The CDR3 is CSVGENGNTIYF. The DNA for the CDR3 is TGCAGCGTTGGAGAGAACGGAAACACCATATATTTT. The chain employs TRBV29-1 and TRBJ1-3, with D unclear. CDR3 size: 12 residues. The germline gives CDR1 SQVTM, CDR2 ANQGSEA. The V and J ends lost 4 bases and 4 bases respectively, with 8 bases between them. The full variable domain, rest sourced from reference TRBV29-1 and TRBJ1-3, is SAVISQKPSRDICQRGTSLTIQCQVDSQVTMMFWYRQQPGQSLTLIATANQGSEATYESGFVIDKFPISRPNLTFSTLTVSNMSPEDSSIYLCSVGENGNTIYFGEGSWLTVV.